These 14 T cell receptor beta chains originate from one sample sequenced in a study of shared clonotypes between healthy human individuals. The assay was immunoSEQ multiplex PCR, and TCRdb's table has in-frame clones only and misses some. The table shows 2 million to 2.5 million clones, with around 95% occurring only once. The sample taken for sequencing was naive CD4+ T cells sorted from blood. The subset was: CD45RA+ positively selected. The origin of the receptors is a man aged 18 to 29 in good health.

V is TRBV7-8 and J is TRBJ2-3; 9 nucleotides align to TRBD2. The V gene's germline CDR1 is SGHVS and CDR2 FQNEAQ. V lost 5 bases to trimming and J lost 3 bases; unmatched junction nucleotides: 9. CDR3 size: 16 residues. CDR3 loop: CASSPGGGGATDTQYF. The DNA of the CDR3 is TGTGCCAGCAGCCCAGGAGGCGGGGGGGCTACAGATACGCAGTATTTT.

The chain carries TRBV2 and TRBJ2-1; TRBD2 aligns across 7 bases. The length of the CDR3 is 13 residues. The ends lost 6 bases at V and 4 bases at J; junction bases unmatched: 3. Germline V gene data show CDR1 as SNHLY and CDR2 as FYNNEI. CDR3 protein: CASSLLAYNEQFF. DNA for the CDR3: TGTGCCAGCAGCCTACTAGCGTACAATGAGCAGTTCTTC.

The CDR3 loop reads CASSDRAGAEAFF. The DNA for the CDR3 is TGTGCCAGCAGCGACAGGGCTGGAGCTGAAGCTTTCTTT. This chain uses TRBV6-5 with TRBJ1-1, with 7 bases that match TRBD1. This CDR3 has 13 amino acids. In germline, CDR1 is MNHEY, CDR2 SVGAGI. V was clipped by 6 bases and J by 6 bases; unmatched bases: 7.

This clone has just a few counts. The J gene is TRBJ2-2, the V gene TRBV18; D is uncertain. Trimming took off 0 bases at V and 7 bases at J, with 12 bases between the two ends. The CDR3 runs 15 residues. CDR1 and CDR2 from the germline V gene are KGHSH and LQKENI. CDR3 in amino acids: CASSPPQLRGGELFF. As DNA, the CDR3 is TGTGCCAGCTCACCACCGCAACTTCGCGGCGGGGAGCTGTTTTTT.

The rearrangement links TRBV5-5 to TRBJ1-1, with D unresolved. Germline V CDR1 and CDR2: SGHKS, YYEKEE (reference sequence). Trimming cost V 2 bases and J 3 bases, with 8 bases left between them. The CDR3 loop spans 13 amino acids. CDR3 loop: CASSFSTDTEAFF. CDR3 in DNA: TGTGCCAGCAGCTTTTCAACGGACACTGAAGCTTTCTTT.

V usage is TRBV18 and J usage is TRBJ1-3; D not resolved. The CDR3 has 15 amino acids. V was cut by 2 bases and J by 2 bases, with 10 bases left in between. The germline V gene has CDR1 KGHSH and CDR2 LQKENI. CDR3 in amino acids: CASSPGVEAGNTIYF. In DNA, the CDR3 is TGTGCCAGCTCACCAGGGGTAGAGGCTGGAAACACCATATATTTT.

This chain uses TRBV7-2 with TRBJ2-5; 7 nucleotides line up with TRBD1. The CDR3 is 14 amino acids. V was pared by 2 bases and J by 2 bases, with 2 bases of the junction left unmatched. Germline loops: CDR1 SGHTA, CDR2 FQGNSA. In DNA form, the CDR3 reads TGTGCCAGCAGCTTAATGGGACAGCAAGAGACCCAGTACTTC. Translating it yields CASSLMGQQETQYF. The full variable domain, in which reference TRBV7-2 and TRBJ2-5 provide the parts outside the CDR3, is GAGVSQSPSNKVTEKGKDVELRCDPISGHTALYWYRQSLGQGLEFLIYFQGNSAPDKSGLPSDRFSAERTGGSVSTLTIQRTQQEDSAVYLCASSLMGQQETQYFGPGTRLLVL.

This clone was recorded once. The chain combines TRBV2 with TRBJ2-2, with D possibly matching TRBD2 (6 bases). The CDR3 spans 14 residues. The V and J ends lost 4 bases and 7 bases respectively, with 13 bases between them. In germline, CDR1 is SNHLY, CDR2 FYNNEI. CDR3 residues: CASSAGGKGGELFF. The CDR3 DNA reads TGTGCCAGCAGTGCAGGAGGGAAGGGCGGGGAGCTGTTTTTT.

The J gene is TRBJ2-1, the V gene TRBV4-3; the D gene is possibly TRBD2 (5 bases). Per the germline V gene, CDR1 is LGHNA and CDR2 is YSLEER. This CDR3 contains 19 residues. V lost 1 base, J lost 8 bases, and 27 bases lay in between. The chain's CDR3 is CASSQVPSHQTGGVDEQFF. The DNA for the CDR3 is TGCGCCAGCAGCCAAGTACCTTCCCATCAAACTGGAGGAGTGGATGAGCAGTTCTTC.

V is TRBV7-9 and J is TRBJ1-1; D is ambiguous. V was cut by 0 bases and J by 1 base, with 6 bases left in between. The CDR3 spans 14 residues. Germline V gives CDR1 SEHNR, CDR2 FQNEAQ (reference sequence). The CDR3 loop is CASSLALTNTEAFF. The CDR3 DNA is TGTGCCAGCAGCTTAGCCCTGACGAACACTGAAGCTTTCTTT.

This clone appeared a single time. V and J are TRBV30 and TRBJ1-1; no clear D gene. V lost 1 base and J lost 0, with 6 bases in between. The CDR3 has 13 residues. Germline lookup yields CDR1 GTSNPN and CDR2 SVGIG (reference sequence). The CDR3 protein is CAWSETMNTEAFF. CDR3 DNA sequence: TGTGCCTGGAGTGAAACTATGAACACTGAAGCTTTCTTT.

The V call is TRBV29-1, the J call TRBJ1-1; TRBD1 matches 7 bases. This CDR3 is 14 amino acids long. V dropped 0 bases and J dropped 6; count of bases not matched to a gene: 7. CDR1 is SQVTM, CDR2 ANQGSEA, per germline. This chain's CDR3 is CSVEDVGQSSEAFF. In nucleotides, the CDR3 is TGCAGCGTTGAAGATGTGGGACAGTCCTCTGAAGCTTTCTTT.

This chain links TRBV6-1 with TRBJ1-4; no clear D. V shed 2 bases and J shed 8 bases, with 9 bases lying between them. Germline-derived CDR1 and CDR2 are MNHNS and SASEGT. This CDR3 has 13 amino acids. The CDR3 sequence is CASSELVGEKLFF. CDR3 bases: TGTGCCAGCAGTGAATTGGTGGGGGAAAAACTGTTTTTT.

This chain uses TRBV19 with TRBJ1-2; D possibly corresponds to TRBD1 (6 bases). Germline CDR1 LNHDA, CDR2 SQIVND (reference sequence). The V gene lost 8 bases and the J gene lost 4 bases, with 17 bases spanning the gap. The CDR3 runs to 14 residues. CDR3 DNA sequence: TGTGCCAGTGGCCGAGAGACAGGCACCTATGGCTACACCTTC. It specifies CASGRETGTYGYTF.